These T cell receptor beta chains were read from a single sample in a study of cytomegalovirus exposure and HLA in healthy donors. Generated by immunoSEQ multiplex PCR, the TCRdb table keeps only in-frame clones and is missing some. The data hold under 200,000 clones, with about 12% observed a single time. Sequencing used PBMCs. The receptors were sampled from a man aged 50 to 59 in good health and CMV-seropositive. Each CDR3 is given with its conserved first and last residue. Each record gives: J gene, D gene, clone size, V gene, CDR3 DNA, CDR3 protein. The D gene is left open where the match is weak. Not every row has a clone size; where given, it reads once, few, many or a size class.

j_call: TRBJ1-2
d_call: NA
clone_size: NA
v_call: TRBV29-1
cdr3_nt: TGCAGCGTTGAAGATTTGGCGTCAGGGGAAGGCTACACCTTC
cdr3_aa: CSVEDLASGEGYTF

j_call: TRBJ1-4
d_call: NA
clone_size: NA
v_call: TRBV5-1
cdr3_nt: TGCGCCAGCAGGTATCAGGGACTGGATGAAAAACTGTTTTTT
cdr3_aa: CASRYQGLDEKLFF

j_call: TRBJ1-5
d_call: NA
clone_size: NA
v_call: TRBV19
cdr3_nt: TGTGCCAGTACACCCAAGGGGGTGCCGGGTCAGCCCCAGCATTTT
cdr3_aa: CASTPKGVPGQPQHF

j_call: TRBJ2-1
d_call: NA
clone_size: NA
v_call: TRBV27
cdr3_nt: TGTGCCAGCGTCAGGGCACTGAGCTCCTACAATGAGCAGTTCTTC
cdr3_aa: CASVRALSSYNEQFF

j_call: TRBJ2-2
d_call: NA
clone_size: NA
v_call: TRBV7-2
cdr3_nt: TGTGCCAGCAGCTCGACCTCAGGGACCGGGGAGCTGTTTTTT
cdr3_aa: CASSSTSGTGELFF

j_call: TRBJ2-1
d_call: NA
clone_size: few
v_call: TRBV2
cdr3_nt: TGTGCCAGCAGTGAACTACAGGGAGGGTACAATGAGCAGTTCTTC
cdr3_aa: CASSELQGGYNEQFF

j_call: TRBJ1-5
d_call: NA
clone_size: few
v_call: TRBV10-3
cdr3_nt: TGTGCCAGCACTACAGGGAGCAATCAGCCCCAGCATTTT
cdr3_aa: CASTTGSNQPQHF

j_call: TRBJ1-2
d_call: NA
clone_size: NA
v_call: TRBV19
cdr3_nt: TGTGCCAGTAGTCCCCGGGGTAGAAACTATGGCTACACCTTC
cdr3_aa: CASSPRGRNYGYTF

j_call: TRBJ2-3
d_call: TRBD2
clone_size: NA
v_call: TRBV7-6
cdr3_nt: TGTGCCAGCAGGCCACTAGCGGGGGGCACAGATACGCAGTATTTT
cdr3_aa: CASRPLAGGTDTQYF

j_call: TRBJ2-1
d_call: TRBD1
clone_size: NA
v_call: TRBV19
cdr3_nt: TGTGCCAGTACTGGGACAGGCTACAATGAGCAGTTCTTC
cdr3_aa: CASTGTGYNEQFF

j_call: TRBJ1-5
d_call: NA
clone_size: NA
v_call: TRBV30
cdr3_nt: TGTGCCTGGAGTAACACGGGGATGGCAGGGGAGCATTTT
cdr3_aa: CAWSNTGMAGEHF

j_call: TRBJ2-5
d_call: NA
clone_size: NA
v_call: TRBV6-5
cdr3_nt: TGTGCCAGCAGTTACCCTACAGGGAACGGTCAAAAGACCCAGTACTTC
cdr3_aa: CASSYPTGNGQKTQYF

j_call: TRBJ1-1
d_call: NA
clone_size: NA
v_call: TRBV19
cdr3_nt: TGTGCCAGTAGCCCGTCGCAGCGATTGAACACTGAAGCTTTCTTT
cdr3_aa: CASSPSQRLNTEAFF

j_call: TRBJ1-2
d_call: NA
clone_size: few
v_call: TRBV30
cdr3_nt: TGTGCCTGGAAACTCCATCCGGGGGGTGGCTACACCTTC
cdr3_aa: CAWKLHPGGGYTF

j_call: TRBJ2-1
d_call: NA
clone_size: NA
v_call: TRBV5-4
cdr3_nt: TGTGCCAGCAGCTTGGCTTCCGGTTCGAATTACAATGAGCAGTTCTTC
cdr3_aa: CASSLASGSNYNEQFF

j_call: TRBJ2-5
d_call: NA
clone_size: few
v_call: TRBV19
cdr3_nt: TGTGCCAGTAGTATAGCAGGACAAGGGAAAGAGACCCAGTACTTC
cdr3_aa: CASSIAGQGKETQYF

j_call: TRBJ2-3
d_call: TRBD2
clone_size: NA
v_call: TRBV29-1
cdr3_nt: TGCAGCGTTCCCGGACTAGCGCCTGCTGTAGATACGCAGTATTTT
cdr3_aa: CSVPGLAPAVDTQYF

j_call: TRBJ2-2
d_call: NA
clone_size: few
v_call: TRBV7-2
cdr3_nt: TGTGCCAGCAGTCGTACTACGGCTGGCGGGGAGCTGTTTTTT
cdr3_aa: CASSRTTAGGELFF

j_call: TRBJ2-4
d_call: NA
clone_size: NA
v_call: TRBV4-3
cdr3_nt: TGCGCCAGCAGCCAAGACGTAATCGGGGTTGAGAGCATTCAGTACTTC
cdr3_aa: CASSQDVIGVESIQYF

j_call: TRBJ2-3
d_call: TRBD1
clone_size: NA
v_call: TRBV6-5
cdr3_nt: TGTGCCAGCAGTTTTGGCCGCACGGACAGGGGAGATACGCAGTATTTT
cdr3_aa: CASSFGRTDRGDTQYF

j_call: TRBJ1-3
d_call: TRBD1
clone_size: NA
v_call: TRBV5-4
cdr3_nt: TGTGCCAGCAGCCAGGACAGGGCCGGAAACACCATATATTTT
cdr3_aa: CASSQDRAGNTIYF

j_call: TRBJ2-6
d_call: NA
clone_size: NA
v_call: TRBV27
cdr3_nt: TGTGCCAGCAGCCCTTGGACTGCGGCCTCTGGGGCCAACGTCCTGACTTTC
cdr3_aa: CASSPWTAASGANVLTF

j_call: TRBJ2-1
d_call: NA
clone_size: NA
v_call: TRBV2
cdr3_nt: TGTGCCAGCAGTGATCAGGCCCAACGTACCGATGAGCAGTTCTTC
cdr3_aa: CASSDQAQRTDEQFF

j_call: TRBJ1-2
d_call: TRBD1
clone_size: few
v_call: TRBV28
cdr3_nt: TGTGCCAGCAGGGGATTGGGACAGGGGTATGGCTACACCTTC
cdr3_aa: CASRGLGQGYGYTF

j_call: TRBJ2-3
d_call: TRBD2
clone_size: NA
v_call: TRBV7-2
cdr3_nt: TGTGCCAGCAGCTCTAGCGGGGGGTCAGATACGCAGTATTTT
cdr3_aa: CASSSSGGSDTQYF

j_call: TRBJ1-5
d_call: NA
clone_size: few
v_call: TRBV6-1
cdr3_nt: TGTGCCAGCAGTGAAGCTCGGGAAGGGATAAGGAGCAATCAGCCCCAGCATTTT
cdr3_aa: CASSEAREGIRSNQPQHF

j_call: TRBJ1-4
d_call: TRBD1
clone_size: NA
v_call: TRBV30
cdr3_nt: TGTGCCTGGAGTCCACCTCGGGACAGGGGAATGTCTGAAAAACTGTTTTTT
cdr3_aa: CAWSPPRDRGMSEKLFF

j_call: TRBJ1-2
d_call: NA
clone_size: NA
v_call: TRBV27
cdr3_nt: TGTGCCAGCAGTTTAACCCCCAGCGCTCGTAGGTGGACCTTC
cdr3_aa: CASSLTPSARRWTF

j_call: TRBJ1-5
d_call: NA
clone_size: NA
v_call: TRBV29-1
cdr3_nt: TGCAGCGTGGGGGAATTAGGGGGGGACCCCGCTCAGCCCCAGCATTTT
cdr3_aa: CSVGELGGDPAQPQHF

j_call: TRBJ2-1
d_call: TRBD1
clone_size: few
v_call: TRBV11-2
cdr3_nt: TGTGCCAGCAGCTTCCCACAGGGGGCGAGTAACAATGAGCAGTTCTTC
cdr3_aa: CASSFPQGASNNEQFF

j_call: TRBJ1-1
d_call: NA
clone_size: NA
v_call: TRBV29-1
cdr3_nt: TGCAGCGTGTCGCCGGGAGCTTTCTTT
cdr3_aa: CSVSPGAFF

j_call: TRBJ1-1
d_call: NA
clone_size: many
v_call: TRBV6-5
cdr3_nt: TGTGCCAGCAGTTACGCCCAGGGTGGGACTGAAGCTTTCTTT
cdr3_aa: CASSYAQGGTEAFF

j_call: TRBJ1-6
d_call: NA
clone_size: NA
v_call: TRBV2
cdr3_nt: TGTGCCAGCAGTGAACGGGGAGTAGTTAATTCACCCCTCCACTTT
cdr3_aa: CASSERGVVNSPLHF

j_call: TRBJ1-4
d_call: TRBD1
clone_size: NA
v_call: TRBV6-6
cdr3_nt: TGTGCCAGCAGTCCTGTTAACAGGGGGACTAATGAAAAACTGTTTTTT
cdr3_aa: CASSPVNRGTNEKLFF

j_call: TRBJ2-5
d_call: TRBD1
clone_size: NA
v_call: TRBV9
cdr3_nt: TGTGCCAGCAGCGCCGGACAGGGGATGGACCAAGAGACCCAGTACTTC
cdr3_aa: CASSAGQGMDQETQYF

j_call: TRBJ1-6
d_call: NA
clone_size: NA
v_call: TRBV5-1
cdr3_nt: TGCGCCAGCAGCTTTGGCCCGAATAATTCACCCCTCCACTTT
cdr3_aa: CASSFGPNNSPLHF

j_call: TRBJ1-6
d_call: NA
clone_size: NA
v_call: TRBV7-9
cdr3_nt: TGTGCCAGCAGCTCAGGAGCGGTTAATTCACCCCTCCACTTT
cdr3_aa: CASSSGAVNSPLHF

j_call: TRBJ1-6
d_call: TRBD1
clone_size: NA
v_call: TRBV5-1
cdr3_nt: TGCGCCAGCAGCCCAGGGACAGGGGGCGCCTCCTATAATTCACCCCTCCACTTT
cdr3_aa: CASSPGTGGASYNSPLHF

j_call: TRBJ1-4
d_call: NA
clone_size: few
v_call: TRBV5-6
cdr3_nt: TGTGCCAGCAGCCCGGGGGGCGAAAAACTGTTTTTT
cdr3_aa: CASSPGGEKLFF

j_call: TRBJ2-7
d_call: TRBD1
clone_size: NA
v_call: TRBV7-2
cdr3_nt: TGTGCCAGCAGCTCCCAAAGGACAGGGGGTATAGGTGAGCAGTACTTC
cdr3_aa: CASSSQRTGGIGEQYF

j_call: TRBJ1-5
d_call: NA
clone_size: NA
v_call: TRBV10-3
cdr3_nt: TGTGCCAGTGGGTCAGGCCTTAGCAATCAGCCCCAGCATTTT
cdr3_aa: CASGSGLSNQPQHF

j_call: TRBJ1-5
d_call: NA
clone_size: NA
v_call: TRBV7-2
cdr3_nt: TGTGCCAGCAGCTTAGTCGGGGGAGGTCAGCCCCAGCATTTT
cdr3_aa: CASSLVGGGQPQHF

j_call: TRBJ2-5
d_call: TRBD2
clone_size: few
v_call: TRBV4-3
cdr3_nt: TGCGCCAGCAGCCCCTGGACTAGCGGGGGGCAAGAGACCCAGTACTTC
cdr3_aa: CASSPWTSGGQETQYF

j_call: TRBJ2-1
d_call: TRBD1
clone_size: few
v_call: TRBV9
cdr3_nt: TGTGCCAGCAGCGTAGGAATTTTGGGACAGCCCTACAATGAGCAGTTCTTC
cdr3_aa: CASSVGILGQPYNEQFF

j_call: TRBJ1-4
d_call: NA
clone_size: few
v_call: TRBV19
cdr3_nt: TGTGCCAGTAGTATAACCTCGACAGGTTATAATGAAAAACTGTTTTTT
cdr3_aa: CASSITSTGYNEKLFF

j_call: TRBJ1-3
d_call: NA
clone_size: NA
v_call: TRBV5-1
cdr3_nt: TGCGCCAGCAGCTTGGCCGAGGGAACTGGAAACACCATATATTTT
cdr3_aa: CASSLAEGTGNTIYF

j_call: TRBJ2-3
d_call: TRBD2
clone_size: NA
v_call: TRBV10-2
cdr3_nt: TGCGCCAGCAGTGAAACTAGCGGGGGGTTGGTAGATACGCAGTATTTT
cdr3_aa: CASSETSGGLVDTQYF

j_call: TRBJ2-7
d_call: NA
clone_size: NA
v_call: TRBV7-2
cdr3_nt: TGTGCCAGCAGCTTACAGGCAGATTACGAGCAGTACTTC
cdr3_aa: CASSLQADYEQYF

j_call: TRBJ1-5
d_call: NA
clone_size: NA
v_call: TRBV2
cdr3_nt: TGTGCCAGCAGTGATCTTAGCTATCAGCCCCAGCATTTT
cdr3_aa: CASSDLSYQPQHF

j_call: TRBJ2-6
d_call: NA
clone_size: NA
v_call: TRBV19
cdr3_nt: TGTGCCAGTAGTATCAGTTCCACTGGGGCCAACGTCCTGACTTTC
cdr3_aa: CASSISSTGANVLTF